This passage covers 15 T cell receptor beta chains from one sample sequenced in a study of cytomegalovirus exposure and HLA in healthy donors. PCR employed 60 Vbeta and 13 Jbeta primers. Assay: immunoSEQ multiplex PCR; the TCRdb copy retains only in-frame clones and omits some. The sample contains under 75,000 clones, 80% to 90% of which appear only once. Sequences were obtained from PBMCs. Receptors were obtained from a woman in her twenties or thirties in good health and CMV-seronegative.

The V gene is TRBV7-2, the J gene TRBJ1-4; the match to TRBD1 covers 7 bases. The CDR3 consists of 14 residues. Germline trimming cut 4 bases from V and 3 bases from J; bases unmatched to any gene: 2. Germline V gene sequence: CDR1 SGHTA, CDR2 FQGNSA. DNA of the CDR3: TGTGCCAGCAGCTCACAGGGGTCTAATGAAAAACTGTTTTTT. Its translation is CASSSQGSNEKLFF.

This clone was observed once. V usage is TRBV9 and J usage is TRBJ1-1; TRBD1 might be the D (5 bases). V lost 3 bases to trimming and J lost 0 bases, with 15 bases between them. Germline V CDR1 and CDR2: SGDLS, YYNGEE. The CDR3 has 16 residues. CDR3: CASSGGVGYMNTEAFF. For the CDR3, the DNA is TGTGCCAGCAGCGGGGGGGTTGGGTATATGAACACTGAAGCTTTCTTT.

This chain uses TRBV12-5 with TRBJ2-3; 8 nucleotides match TRBD2. Trimming cost V 2 bases and J 8 bases; bases outside gene matches: 3. The germline V gene encodes CDR1 LGHNT and CDR2 FRNRAP. This CDR3 has 13 residues. As DNA, the CDR3 is TGTGCTAGTGGTTTGCAGGCGGGAGGTACGCAGTATTTT. It encodes CASGLQAGGTQYF.

This clone is a singleton in its sample. V usage is TRBV7-3 and J usage is TRBJ2-7; D is uncertain. CDR3 length: 15 residues. From germline, CDR1 is SGHTA and CDR2 FQGTGA. The germline V and J ends were trimmed by 2 bases and 4 bases, with 15 bases remaining between them. The CDR3 DNA follows: TGTGCCAGCAGCTTAGACCCCCTGGGCGAATACGAGCAGTACTTC. Protein: CASSLDPLGEYEQYF.

This chain links TRBV29-1 with TRBJ2-1; the match to TRBD2 covers 11 bases. Germline V gives CDR1 SQVTM, CDR2 ANQGSEA. J lost 4 bases, V lost 1 base, and 3 bases had no gene match. CDR3 size: 15 residues. CDR3 in DNA: TGCAGCGTTGAAGGACTAGCGGGGAAATACAATGAGCAGTTCTTC. It encodes CSVEGLAGKYNEQFF.

A word on this clone: A junction end diverges from the germline sequence, so it may reflect a read error. This chain uses TRBV10-3 with TRBJ2-2, with D unresolved. Germline CDR1 reads ENHRY; CDR2 reads SYGVKD. The CDR3 contains 13 residues. CDR3 residues: CATSESDTGELFF. The CDR3 nucleotides are TGTGCCACCAGTGAGTCCGACACCGGGGAGCTGTTTTTT.

This sequence joins TRBV5-1 and TRBJ2-7; a possible D gene is TRBD1 (7 bases). The V end was cut by 2 bases, the J end by 0 bases, with 15 bases between. This CDR3 contains 16 residues. Germline CDR1 is SGHRS and CDR2 is YFSETQ. CDR3 region: CASSFDVRGDSYEQYF. CDR3 sequence (DNA): TGCGCCAGCAGCTTCGACGTCAGGGGGGACTCCTACGAGCAGTACTTC.

The rearrangement joins TRBV13 to TRBJ2-3; D uncertain. The germline V gene encodes CDR1 PRHDT and CDR2 FYEKMQ (reference sequence). CDR3 length: 15 amino acids. With 5 bases removed from V and 1 base from J, the gap between germline ends came to 13 bases. CDR3: CASSPLAAGTDTQYF. The CDR3 DNA reads TGTGCCAGCAGCCCCCTCGCCGCGGGCACAGATACGCAGTATTTT. The whole variable domain, filled in from reference TRBV13 and TRBJ2-3, reads AAGVIQSPRHLIKEKRETATLKCYPIPRHDTVYWYQQGPGQDPQFLISFYEKMQSDKGSIPDRFSAQQFSDYHSELNMSSLELGDSALYFCASSPLAAGTDTQYFGPGTRLTVL.

This chain joins TRBV29-1 and TRBJ1-5, with D tentatively TRBD1 (5 bases). The CDR3 loop spans 13 amino acids. The germline CDR1 and CDR2 sequences are SQVTM and ANQGSEA. Trimming shortened V by 4 bases and J by 3 bases, and 10 bases separated the two germline ends. CDR3 sequence: CSVVGGANQPQHF. The CDR3 DNA is TGCAGCGTTGTAGGAGGGGCCAATCAGCCCCAGCATTTT.

This chain uses TRBV5-1 with TRBJ2-7; 10 bases line up with TRBD2. With 2 bases clipped from V and 4 bases from J, the junction kept 3 bases outside the gene matches. The CDR3 has 14 residues. Germline V gene sequence: CDR1 SGHRS, CDR2 YFSETQ. CDR3 DNA: TGCGCCAGCAGCTTAACTAGCGGGGTTTACGAGCAGTACTTC. Protein: CASSLTSGVYEQYF.

The V call is TRBV7-8, the J call TRBJ2-5; TRBD2 might be the D (5 bases). Judging by the DNA end, TRBJ2-7 fits better; the J call may be wrong. CDR3 length equals 13 residues. Germline lookup yields CDR1 SGHVS and CDR2 FQNEAQ. The CDR3 here is CATRVAGRYEQYF. The CDR3 DNA is TGTGCCACCCGGGTGGCGGGCCGCTACGAGCAGTACTTC.

The V gene is TRBV6-1, the J gene TRBJ2-7; maybe TRBD2 (6 bases). Trimming cost V 8 bases and J 0 bases, with 11 bases left between them. The germline V gene encodes CDR1 MNHNS and CDR2 SASEGT. The CDR3 is 13 residues long. The CDR3 coding sequence is TGTGCCAGCGGGGGGATCGACTCCTACGAGCAGTACTTC. Encoded protein: CASGGIDSYEQYF.

V is TRBV6-1 and J is TRBJ1-3; TRBD1 is a possible D gene (5 bases). Deletions cut 6 bases from V and 2 bases from J, with 14 bases between. Germline lookup yields CDR1 MNHNS and CDR2 SASEGT. The CDR3 consists of 15 residues. The CDR3 DNA follows: TGTGCCAGCAGGGCTTTCGGGGGACCTGGAAACACCATATATTTT. It specifies CASRAFGGPGNTIYF.

The chain combines TRBV4-2 with TRBJ1-2, with 7 bases matching TRBD1. The V segment lost 5 bases and the J segment 5 bases; nucleotides outside the gene matches: 8. This CDR3 has 14 residues. Germline-derived CDR1 and CDR2 are LGHNA and YNFKEQ. CDR3 DNA: TGTGCCAGCAGCGCCGAGACAGGGCTTTATGGCTACACCTTC. Protein: CASSAETGLYGYTF.

This clone was seen a few times. The chain recombines TRBV6-5 with TRBJ1-4; 7 bases are a match to TRBD1. Trimming at V came to 8 bases and at J to 3 bases, leaving 9 bases not matched to a gene. Germline V gene data show CDR1 as MNHEY and CDR2 as SVGAGI. The CDR3 sequence is 15 residues long. CDR3 in amino acids: CASRRQGPSNEKLFF. CDR3 sequence (DNA): TGTGCCAGCCGACGACAGGGACCGTCTAATGAAAAACTGTTTTTT.